The clone carrying this T cell receptor beta chain was counted only a few times. The antigen remains undetermined. An end of the junction differs from the germline gene, which may be a read error. The V gene's germline CDR1 is MGHRA and CDR2 YSYEKL. The CDR3 length is 16 residues. This sample is drawn from a study of beta chain features in type 1 diabetes. Findings and limits, study-wide: Junctions at VDJ sites from type 1 diabetes patients had fewer insertions and more deletions.

Reverse transcribing all isolated RNA meant expressed TCRB transcripts were sequenced. Libraries were prepared by immunoSEQ multiplex PCR; TCRdb keeps only in-frame clonotypes and omits some of them. Among over 15,000 clones listed, 40% to 45% were seen once. This sequence joins TRBV4-1 and TRBJ2-5, with 13 bases matching TRBD2. Sequenced material: stem cell memory CD4+ T cells from blood. The receptor was isolated from a woman aged 40 to 49 in good health. CDR3 in DNA: TGTGCCAGCAGCCAAGTCGGACTAGCGGGGGAAGAGACCCAGTACTTC. Residues: CASSQVGLAGEETQYF.